A selection of T cell receptor beta chains follows, all from one sample in a study of human T cells and chemical hapten exposure. One entry per CDR3 protein results from TCRdb running MiXCR on the RACE reads. The repertoire holds 45,000 to 65,000 distinct CDR3 sequences, more than 8% seen once, with 8% to 10% in the top ten. Sequences were derived from whole blood, sampled in connection with sensitization to the hapten diphenylcyclopropenone (DPC). The receptor source for this set is a man aged 35-49 years with alopecia areata. Some clones in this sample may be carry-over from other donors' samples. CDR3s include the opening cysteine and the closing phenylalanine or tryptophan. The order of the fields is V gene, CDR3 length, J gene, CDR3 protein.

v_gene: TRBV9
len: 14
j_gene: TRBJ2-1
CDR3aa: CASSVVGDANEQFF

v_gene: TRBV30
len: 12
j_gene: TRBJ2-7
CDR3aa: CAWRKTGNEQYF

v_gene: TRBV7-2
len: 14
j_gene: TRBJ2-3
CDR3aa: CASSSAGGVDTQYF

v_gene: TRBV5-1
len: 13
j_gene: TRBJ2-5
CDR3aa: CASRLAVQETQYF

v_gene: TRBV28
len: 13
j_gene: TRBJ1-2
CDR3aa: CASSFEGTYGYTF

v_gene: TRBV10-3
len: 16
j_gene: TRBJ2-1
CDR3aa: CAISEPDRGLGNEQFF

v_gene: TRBV28
len: 16
j_gene: TRBJ2-3
CDR3aa: CASSRGDDRDTDTQYF

v_gene: TRBV9
len: 15
j_gene: TRBJ1-4
CDR3aa: CASSPRTATNEKLFF

v_gene: TRBV12-3/TRBV12-4
len: 15
j_gene: TRBJ2-1
CDR3aa: CASSPDVRSYNEQFF

v_gene: TRBV5-1
len: 17
j_gene: TRBJ2-3
CDR3aa: CASSLTKAGLSTDTQYF

v_gene: TRBV6-1
len: 17
j_gene: TRBJ2-7
CDR3aa: CASSVPALTGFFYEQYF

v_gene: TRBV7-3
len: 13
j_gene: TRBJ1-1
CDR3aa: CASSLGWGREAFF

v_gene: TRBV7-8
len: 15
j_gene: TRBJ2-1
CDR3aa: CASSPSLGERGEQFF

v_gene: TRBV4-1
len: 14
j_gene: TRBJ2-7
CDR3aa: CASSQGPSTYEQYF

v_gene: TRBV3-1
len: 15
j_gene: TRBJ2-7
CDR3aa: CASSQDRDRAGEQYF

v_gene: TRBV15
len: 20
j_gene: TRBJ2-3
CDR3aa: CATSARQGLASGRSTDTQYF

v_gene: TRBV2
len: 14
j_gene: TRBJ2-7
CDR3aa: CASSEDPVFYEQYF

v_gene: TRBV5-1
len: 12
j_gene: TRBJ2-7
CDR3aa: CASSWGQGEQYF

v_gene: TRBV7-3
len: 16
j_gene: TRBJ2-2
CDR3aa: CASSSAGTANTGELFF

v_gene: TRBV7-9
len: 13
j_gene: TRBJ1-1
CDR3aa: CASSWDWSTEAFF

v_gene: TRBV9
len: 14
j_gene: TRBJ2-1
CDR3aa: CASSGGTRGNEQFF

v_gene: TRBV11-2
len: 16
j_gene: TRBJ2-3
CDR3aa: CASSLEGGARADTQYF